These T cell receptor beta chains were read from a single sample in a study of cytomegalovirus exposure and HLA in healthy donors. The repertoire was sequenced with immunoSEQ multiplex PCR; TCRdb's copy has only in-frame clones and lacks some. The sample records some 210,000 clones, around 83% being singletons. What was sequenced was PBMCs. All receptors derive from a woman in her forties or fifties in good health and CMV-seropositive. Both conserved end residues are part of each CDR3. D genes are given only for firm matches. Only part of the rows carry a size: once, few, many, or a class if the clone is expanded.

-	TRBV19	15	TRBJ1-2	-	TGTGCCAGTGTGGAAAGGGGAACAGCCGCTTATGGCTACACCTTC	CASVERGTAAYGYTF
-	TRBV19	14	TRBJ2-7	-	TGTGCCAGTGCCGGGACAATGAGCTCCTACGAGCAGTACTTC	CASAGTMSSYEQYF
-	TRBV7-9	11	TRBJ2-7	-	TGTGCCAGCAGCCAAATCTACGAGCAGTACTTC	CASSQIYEQYF
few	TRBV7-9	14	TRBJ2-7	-	TGTGCCAGCAGCTTAGAGGGGAACTCCTACGAGCAGTACTTC	CASSLEGNSYEQYF
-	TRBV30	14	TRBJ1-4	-	TGTGCCTGGAGTGTACTGGGGGGTAATGAAAAACTGTTTTTT	CAWSVLGGNEKLFF
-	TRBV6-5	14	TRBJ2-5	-	TGTGCCAGCAGACCCCACAGTGGGTGGAAGACCCAGTACTTC	CASRPHSGWKTQYF
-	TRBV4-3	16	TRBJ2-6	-	TGCGCCAGCAGCCAAGGGGGCGCCTCTGGGGCCAACGTCCTGACTTTC	CASSQGGASGANVLTF
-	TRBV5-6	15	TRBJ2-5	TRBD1	TGTGCCAGCAGGTCTACAGGGGTTTTGACGACGGGGCAGTACTTC	CASRSTGVLTTGQYF
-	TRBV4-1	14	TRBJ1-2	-	TGCGCCAGCAGCCAAGGATTGGTCGGCTATGGCTACACCTTC	CASSQGLVGYGYTF
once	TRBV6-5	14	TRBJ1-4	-	TGTGCCAGCAGTCGTATTACGCGGAATGAAAAACTGTTTTTT	CASSRITRNEKLFF
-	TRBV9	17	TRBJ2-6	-	TGTGCCAGCAGCGTAGAACAGGGCCTCTCTGGGGCCAACGTCCTGACTTTC	CASSVEQGLSGANVLTF
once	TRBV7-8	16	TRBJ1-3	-	TGTGCCAGCAGCTTAGTGGAGTTCCACTCTGGAAACACCATATATTTT	CASSLVEFHSGNTIYF
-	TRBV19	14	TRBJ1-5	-	TGTGCCAGTAGCCCTGTTGCGGGCAATCAGCCCCAGCATTTT	CASSPVAGNQPQHF
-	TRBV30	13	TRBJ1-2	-	TGTGCCTGGAGTGTACTGTGGCAGCGGGGCTACACCTTC	CAWSVLWQRGYTF
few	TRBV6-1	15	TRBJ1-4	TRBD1	TGTGCCAGCAGCCTGGACAGGGGCTATAATGAAAAACTGTTTTTT	CASSLDRGYNEKLFF
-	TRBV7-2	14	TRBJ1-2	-	TGTGCCAGCAGCTTATACAGGTTCGGCGGTGGCTACACCTTC	CASSLYRFGGGYTF
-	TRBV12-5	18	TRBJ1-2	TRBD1	TGTGCTAGTGGTTCTTTGCCGGGACAGGGGGCCGCGCGTGAGGGCTACACCTTC	CASGSLPGQGAAREGYTF
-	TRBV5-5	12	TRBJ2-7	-	TGTGCCAGCAGCCCCGTCTTCCACGAGCAGTACTTC	CASSPVFHEQYF
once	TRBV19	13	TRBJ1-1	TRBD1	TGTGCCATCAACAGGGGTCCTGTCACTGAAGCTTTCTTT	CAINRGPVTEAFF
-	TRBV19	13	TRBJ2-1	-	TGTGCCAGTAGCTCCGCGAGGGTGATGGAGCAGTTCTTC	CASSSARVMEQFF
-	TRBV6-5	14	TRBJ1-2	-	TGTGCCAGCAGCCGCCGAGGGCTGAACTATGGCTACACCTTC	CASSRRGLNYGYTF
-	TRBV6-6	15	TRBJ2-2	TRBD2	TGTGCCAGCACGACCGGGACTAGAGTTACCGGGGAGCTGTTTTTT	CASTTGTRVTGELFF
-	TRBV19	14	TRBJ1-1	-	TGTGCCAGTAGTATAAGGGGCAGATACACTGAAGCTTTCTTT	CASSIRGRYTEAFF
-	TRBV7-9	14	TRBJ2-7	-	TGTGCCAGCAGCTACTCGGGGACAAACGACGAGCAGTACTTC	CASSYSGTNDEQYF
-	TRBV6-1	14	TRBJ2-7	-	TGTGCCAGCAGGACAGTGAGGAGCTCCTACGAGCAGTACTTC	CASRTVRSSYEQYF
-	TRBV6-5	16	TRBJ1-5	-	TGTGCCAGCAGTTACACTTCGGGGGGTAGCAATCAGCCCCAGCATTTT	CASSYTSGGSNQPQHF
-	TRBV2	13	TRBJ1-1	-	TGTGCCAGCAGTCAATCCGGGAGCACTGAAACTTTCTTT	CASSQSGSTETFF
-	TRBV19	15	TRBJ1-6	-	TGTGCCAGTTCAACTACCGAGGCTCCGGGGTCACCCCTCCACTTT	CASSTTEAPGSPLHF
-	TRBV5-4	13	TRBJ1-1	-	TGTGCCAGCAGCTTGGGTCGGGATCTAGAAGCTTTCTTT	CASSLGRDLEAFF
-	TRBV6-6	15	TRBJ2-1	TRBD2	TGTGCCAGCAGCGAGGGACTAGCGGGGGCCAATGAGCAGTTCTTC	CASSEGLAGANEQFF
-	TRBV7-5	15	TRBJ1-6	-	TGTGCCAGAAGCTTAGGCCGTCGGGGAAATTCACCCCTCCACTTT	CARSLGRRGNSPLHF
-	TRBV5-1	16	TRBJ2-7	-	TGCGCCAGCAGCTTGGCCCAAGGCCAGGGGCCCTACGAGCAGTACTTC	CASSLAQGQGPYEQYF
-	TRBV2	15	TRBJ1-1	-	TGTGCCAGCAGTGAATTGGGAGTTACGAACACTGAAGCTTTCTTT	CASSELGVTNTEAFF
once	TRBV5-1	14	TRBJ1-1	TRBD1	TGCGCCAGCCGACAGGGGGAAGGATATACTGAAGCTTTCTTT	CASRQGEGYTEAFF
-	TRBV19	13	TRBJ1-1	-	TGTGCCAGTGCGGAGGGTGGTTACACTGAAGCTTTCTTT	CASAEGGYTEAFF
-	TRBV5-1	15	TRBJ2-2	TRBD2	TGCGCCAGCAGCTCTAGCGGCCCGGACACCGGGGAGCTGTTTTTT	CASSSSGPDTGELFF
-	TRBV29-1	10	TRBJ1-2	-	TGCAGCGCCAGGGAGGATGGCTACACCTTC	CSAREDGYTF
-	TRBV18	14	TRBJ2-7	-	TGTGCCAGCTCACCCTCTCAGGGGGGCTACGAGCAGTACTTC	CASSPSQGGYEQYF
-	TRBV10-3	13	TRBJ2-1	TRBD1	TGTGCCATCAGCAACCGGGACAGGGAAGAGCAGTTCTTC	CAISNRDREEQFF
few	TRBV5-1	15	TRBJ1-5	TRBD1	TGCGCCAGCAGCTTGGAGGCAGGGGGAAATCAGCCCCAGCATTTT	CASSLEAGGNQPQHF
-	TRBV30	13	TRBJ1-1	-	TGTGCCTGGAGCGGTTCGGTGAACACTGAAGCTTTCTTT	CAWSGSVNTEAFF
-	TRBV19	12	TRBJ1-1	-	TGTGCCAGTAGTATAACGAGGTTTGAAGCTTTCTTT	CASSITRFEAFF